The entry that follows covers one TCR beta chain sequence. Amplified TCR beta CDR3 regions were obtained using RNA transcripts as template. Scientists carried out first-round RT-PCR using HTBI primers and then a second-round multiplex PCR. A single record per CDR3 protein comes from TCRdb applying MiXCR to the multiplex PCR reads. The table shows approximately 640,000 distinct CDR3 sequences, with roughly 41% occurring only once. The data are from a study of Graves' ophthalmopathy and Graves' hyperthyroidism. At the level of the study: At the time of initial diagnosis and before any treatment, peripheral blood was collected.

Germline-derived CDR1 and CDR2 are SQVTM and ANQGSEA. The CDR3 covers 13 residues. V lost 7 bases to trimming and J lost 2 bases, with 12 bases between them. Each donor who had ophthalmopathy showed moderate-to-severe activity, a CAS of ≥3, a NOSPECS of ≥4, and a duration under 3 months. Pregnancy or lactation, uncontrolled infections and other autoimmune diseases were grounds for excluding patients. V is TRBV29-1 and J is TRBJ1-3; D call uncertain. Sequencing was performed on peripheral blood. The TCR originated in an adult man with Graves' ophthalmopathy. CDR3 DNA sequence: TGCAGCGGAGAGGTGGGCACTGGAAACACCATATATTTT. It translates to CSGEVGTGNTIYF.